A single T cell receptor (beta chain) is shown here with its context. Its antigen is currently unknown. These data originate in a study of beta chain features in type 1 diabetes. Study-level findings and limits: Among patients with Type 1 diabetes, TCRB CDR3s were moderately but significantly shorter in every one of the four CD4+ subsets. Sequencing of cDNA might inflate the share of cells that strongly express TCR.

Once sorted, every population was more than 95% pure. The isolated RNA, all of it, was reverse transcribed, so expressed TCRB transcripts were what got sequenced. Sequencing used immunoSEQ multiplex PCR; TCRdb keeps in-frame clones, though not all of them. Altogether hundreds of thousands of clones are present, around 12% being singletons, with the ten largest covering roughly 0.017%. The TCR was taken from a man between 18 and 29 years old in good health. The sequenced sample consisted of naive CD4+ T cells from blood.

CDR3 in DNA: TGTGCCAGCAGCCCGGGACATAACACCGGGGAGCTGTTTTTT. Protein product: CASSPGHNTGELFF. This chain connects TRBV7-2 to TRBJ2-2, with D possibly matching TRBD1 (6 bases). CDR1 is SGHTA and CDR2 is FQGNSA in the germline V gene. The V and J ends lost 5 bases and 2 bases respectively, with 9 bases between them. This CDR3 is 14 amino acids long.